Detailed here is one T cell receptor beta chain. Its specificity is not known. PBMCs, at least 7 million per sample, were isolated. Trimming stripped 0 bases from V and 10 bases from J, with 12 bases between. Germline V gives CDR1 LGHDT, CDR2 YNNKEL (reference sequence). The CDR3 has 13 residues. A second about 7 to 12 cycle PCR used barcoded and J-beta primers. TCRdb passed the 5' RACE reads through MiXCR, listing each CDR3 protein once. Of 780,000 or so distinct CDR3 sequences in the sample, approximately 55% are singletons; the top ten hold 40% to 50%. This sample stems from a study of blood T cells in healthy people across ages. Overall study results and limits: Whereas aged donors had fewer naive CD4+ cells, long-lived donors had more of them and higher diversity. Possibly, changes in expanded clonotypes were confounded because donor CMV status was unknown.

This chain uses TRBV3-1 with TRBJ1-2, with D unclear. The specimen was blood. The receptor's source is a man older than 75 in good health. CDR3 amino acids: CASSQDRGKTYTF. The CDR3 DNA sequence: TGTGCCAGCAGCCAAGATCGTGGGAAAACCTACACCTTC.